This T cell receptor (beta chain) was sequenced in a study of a mutant IDH1 vaccine in newly diagnosed glioma. The time point here: week 23, last vaccination. Doses comprised 300 ug of mutant IDH1 20-mer peptide each, plus topical imiquimod. This table comes from immunoSEQ multiplex PCR, and its TCRdb copy is limited to in-frame clones, with some not included. The sample lists around 11,000 clones; about 91% were seen once. The V end was cut by 2 bases, the J end by 7 bases, with 5 bases between. CDR1 is SGHVS and CDR2 is FNYEAQ in the germline V gene. This CDR3 region has 12 residues. On this clone itself: What it recognizes is unknown.

The sequencing here drew on PBMCs, taken from a glioma patient whose treatment included an IDH1 peptide vaccine. The clonotype comes from a middle-aged woman with glioma. Some clones in this sample may be carry-over from other donors' samples. The gene calls are TRBV7-6 and TRBJ2-2; D is uncertain. The CDR3 is CASSLLYGELFF. The CDR3 coding sequence is TGTGCCAGCAGCTTACTCTACGGGGAGCTGTTTTTT.